The sequence of this T cell receptor beta chain was determined in a study of blood T cell repertoires in COVID-19. Study overall: Acute and convalescent COVID-19 specimens originated in the United States, Italy and Spain. The analysed material was cDNA or gDNA that came from T cells, B-cell-depleted T cells, or PBMCs.

While infection was still active, Seattle patients were enrolled and then followed longitudinally. Produced via immunoSEQ multiplex PCR; TCRdb's table is partial and in-frame only. The data contain 300,000 to 350,000 clones, 75% to 95% of them singletons. V was trimmed by 5 bases and J by 6 bases, leaving 15 bases between them. The CDR3 loop spans 14 amino acids. Germline loops: CDR1 SGHNT, CDR2 YENEEA. Sample: peripheral blood. This TCR was sampled from a woman aged 30 to 39 with COVID-19, enrolled during active disease. The V and J genes are TRBV11-3 and TRBJ2-3; D ambiguous. The CDR3 DNA is TGTGCCAGCAGCGCCATGGGCTGGGTGGATACGCAGTATTTT. This codes for CASSAMGWVDTQYF.